There are a few counts of the clone carrying this TCR beta chain. The target antigen is unknown. CDR1 SGHDN and CDR2 FVKESK come from the germline V gene. Trimming cost V 3 bases and J 4 bases, with 12 bases left between them. The CDR3 spans 15 residues. In the PCR, 60 Vbeta and 13 Jbeta primers were used. Data came from immunoSEQ multiplex PCR; TCRdb stores just in-frame clones and leaves some out. The data contain about 180,000 clones, 80% of them singletons. This specimen comes from a study of cytomegalovirus exposure and HLA in healthy donors. Study-wide findings and caveats: In terms of immune exposure information, only CMV serostatus was available. There were some public TCRs occurring in many donors, but most TCR sequences were rare. The HLA-A and HLA-B alleles of most subjects were reportedly predicted accurately from TCR beta sequences. Researchers reported that a few CMV-associated chains were confirmed in vitro as CMV antigen-specific.

This sequence was found in a girl under 18 in good health and CMV-seropositive. Material for sequencing was PBMCs. The rearrangement links TRBV14 to TRBJ2-2; D might be TRBD1 (6 bases). The CDR3 spells CASSQVGHFTGELFF. The CDR3, as DNA: TGTGCCAGCAGCCAGGTGGGACATTTCACCGGGGAGCTGTTTTTT. The entire variable domain, with the rest obtained from reference TRBV14 and TRBJ2-2, is as follows: EAGVTQFPSHSVIEKGQTVTLRCDPISGHDNLYWYRRVMGKEIKFLLHFVKESKQDESGMPNNRFLAERTGGTYSTLKVQPAELEDSGVYFCASSQVGHFTGELFFGEGSRLTVL.